Below, 10 T cell receptor beta chains from the same sample are listed, as sequenced in a study of molecular identifiers for immune sequencing clone quantification. TCRdb itself ran the PCR reads through MiXCR, one entry per CDR3 protein. Altogether 60,000 to 80,000 distinct CDR3 sequences are present, around 20% being singletons, with the ten largest covering 1.5% to 1.8%. Sample: naive CD8+ T cells from blood, with Jurkat cell RNA spiked in. Subset defined: FACS-sorted CD8+CD4-CCR7+CD45RA+ naive T cells. Receptors were obtained from a human donor in good health. Some libraries in this study had Jurkat cell RNA spiked in.

This clonotype was observed a handful of times. V usage is TRBV15 and J usage is TRBJ2-7; 9 positions agree with TRBD2. The CDR3 contains 15 residues. V was pared by 1 base and J by 6 bases, with 7 bases of the junction left unmatched. Germline loops: CDR1 LNHNV, CDR2 YYDKDF (reference sequence). CDR3 protein: CATSRGYSGSPEQYF. CDR3 DNA sequence: TGTGCCACCAGCAGAGGTTATAGCGGGAGCCCCGAGCAGTACTTC.

In its sample, this clonotype was seen many times. The chain combines TRBV10-3 with TRBJ2-7; D is possibly TRBD1 or TRBD2 (6 bases each). Germline CDR1 reads ENHRY; CDR2 reads SYGVKD. The length of the CDR3 is 14 residues. Between the trimmed V and J ends, which lost 5 bases and 2 bases, there was a span of 13 bases. The CDR3 is CAISPEGGTYEQYF. DNA of the CDR3: TGTGCCATCAGTCCTGAAGGGGGGACCTACGAGCAGTACTTC.

This clonotype was detected many times. The chain combines TRBV10-3 with TRBJ2-1; D could derive from TRBD1 or TRBD2 (6 bases each). Germline CDR1 is ENHRY and CDR2 is SYGVKD. V lost 6 bases to trimming and J lost 4 bases, with 13 bases between them. CDR3 length: 14 residues. The CDR3 loop is CAIRIEGGYNEQFF. CDR3 coding DNA: TGTGCCATCAGGATAGAAGGGGGGTACAATGAGCAGTTCTTC.

This clonotype was detected many times. The rearrangement uses TRBV19 and TRBJ2-5; D may be TRBD1 or TRBD2 (5 bases each). CDR3 length equals 13 residues. V was pared by 7 bases and J by 0 bases, with 9 bases between. Germline V gene lookup returns CDR1 LNHDA and CDR2 SQIVND (reference sequence). The CDR3 DNA reads TGTGCCAGTAAAGAGGGGAACCAAGAGACCCAGTACTTC. It translates to CASKEGNQETQYF.

The rearrangement joins TRBV7-6 to TRBJ2-2, with a tentative D call TRBD2 (6 bases). Germline V CDR1 and CDR2: SGHVS, FNYEAQ. CDR3 length equals 14 residues. Trimming took off 5 bases at V and 4 bases at J, with 11 bases between the two ends. The CDR3: CASSPRRGTGELFF. In nucleotides, the CDR3 is TGTGCCAGCAGCCCGAGGCGGGGCACCGGGGAGCTGTTTTTT.

This clonotype has at least ten counts. The CDR3 spells CASSKFSALSNQPQHF. The CDR3 DNA follows: TGTGCCAGCAGCAAATTTTCGGCCCTTAGCAATCAGCCCCAGCATTTT. This rearrangement joins TRBV21-1 to TRBJ1-5. TRBV21-1 is designated a pseudogene. The CDR3 runs to 16 residues.

This clonotype was counted at least ten times. The chain carries TRBV7-2 and TRBJ1-5; weak D call: TRBD1 (6 bases). V was cut by 5 bases and J by 3 bases, with 17 bases left in between. This CDR3 has 16 residues. Germline CDR1 reads SGHTA; CDR2 reads FQGNSA. The CDR3 sequence: CASSQGQKLPNQPQHF. In DNA form, the CDR3 reads TGTGCCAGCAGCCAAGGACAGAAACTACCCAATCAGCCCCAGCATTTT.

This clonotype was recorded at least ten times. The CDR3 DNA sequence: TGCAGCGTTGGACTAGCGGGGCTCGAGCAGTACTTC. As protein: CSVGLAGLEQYF. The chain carries TRBV29-1 and TRBJ2-7; the match to TRBD2 covers 11 bases. Per germline, CDR1 SQVTM and CDR2 ANQGSEA. The length of the CDR3 is 12 residues. V shed 4 bases and J 6 bases; nucleotides not matched to a gene: 2.

This clonotype came up a few times. This chain joins TRBV12-3 or TRBV12-4 and TRBJ1-2, with D unresolved. The CDR3 length is 13 residues. V was clipped by 5 bases and J by 2 bases, with 9 bases between them. This CDR3 is CASSVWKNYGYTF. The CDR3 bases are TGTGCCAGCAGTGTCTGGAAGAACTATGGCTACACCTTC.

The chain joins TRBV6-2 or TRBV6-3 to TRBJ2-7; TRBD2 matches at 10 bases. Germline CDR1 is MNHEY and CDR2 is SVGEGT. With V trimmed by 2 bases and J by 4 bases, 8 bases remained unmatched. This CDR3 region has 16 residues. The DNA for the CDR3 is TGTGCCAGCAGTTACGGCCTAGCGGGAGTAGGGTACGAGCAGTACTTC. It codes for CASSYGLAGVGYEQYF.